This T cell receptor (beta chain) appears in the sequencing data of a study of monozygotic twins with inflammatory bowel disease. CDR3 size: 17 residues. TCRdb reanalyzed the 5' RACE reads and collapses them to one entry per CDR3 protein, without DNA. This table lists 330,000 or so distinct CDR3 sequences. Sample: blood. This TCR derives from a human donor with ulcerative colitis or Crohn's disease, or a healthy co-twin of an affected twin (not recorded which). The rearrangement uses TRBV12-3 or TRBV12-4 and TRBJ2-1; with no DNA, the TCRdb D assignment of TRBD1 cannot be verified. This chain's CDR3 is CASSFVPGAGSYNEQFF.